This TCR beta chain was identified during a study of blood T cell repertoires in COVID-19. About the study: Specimens from acute and convalescent COVID-19 originated in the United States, Italy and Spain.

Here immunoSEQ multiplex PCR was the method, and the copy in TCRdb shows in-frame clones only, minus some. The data hold approximately 440,000 clones, with roughly 87% observed a single time. This CDR3 contains 14 residues. Losses at the gene ends were 8 bases for V and 7 bases for J; bases not matched to a gene: 6. Germline values: CDR1 SNHLY, CDR2 FYNNEI. Sequencing was done on a sample of PBMCs or T cells enriched from blood (not recorded which). The chain carries TRBV2 and TRBJ1-6; 9 nucleotides line up with TRBD1. The sequence was obtained from a woman aged 18 to 35 who had recovered from COVID-19. This CDR3 reads CASGQGMGNSPLHF. The CDR3 DNA sequence: TGTGCCAGCGGACAGGGGATGGGGAATTCACCCCTCCACTTT.